This TCR beta chain was identified during a study of shared clonotypes between healthy human individuals. Under the authors' procedure: ImmunoSEQ output lacked quality scores and full-length reads, limiting matched filtering. Method: immunoSEQ multiplex PCR; TCRdb's copy keeps in-frame clones and lacks some. D and trimming were read from the DNA, whereas the V and J calls and clone size are those reported in that table. The sample lists roughly 400,000 clones; about 96% were seen once. Study-level points and caveats: Naive CD4 clonotype sharing across several donors was approximately 5%.

Turning to this clone: Its antigen is currently unknown.

The V end lost 0 bases, the J end lost 2 bases, and 5 bases lay between the germline ends. The germline CDR1 and CDR2 sequences are SGHDT and YYEEEE. This CDR3 spans 13 amino acids. The chain carries TRBV5-6 and TRBJ1-1; D not certain. The source of this sequence is a man between 25 and 39 years old in good health. Input material: memory CD8+ T cells sorted from blood. Stated subset: CD45RO+ cells pooled with CCR7-negative TemRA cells. The CDR3 reads CASSLGANTEAFF. The CDR3 DNA follows: TGTGCCAGCAGCTTGGGGGCTAACACTGAAGCTTTCTTT.